These T cell receptor beta chains were read from a single sample in a study of T cells in Graves' hyperthyroidism and ophthalmopathy. TCRdb fed the multiplex PCR reads into MiXCR, producing one record per CDR3 protein. This table has roughly 330,000 distinct CDR3 sequences, roughly 15% appearing once. Sequencing input: blood. The origin of the receptors is a young man with Graves' hyperthyroidism. The conserved cysteine and the conserved F or W are not part of the CDR3 here. The order of the fields is CDR3 protein, V gene, D gene. A D gene is named only where the DNA matches it firmly.

ASSLGLGGQETQY | TRBV5-1 | .
ASSFGSGNEQF | TRBV28 | .
ASSFLSGTGQETQY | TRBV27 | TRBD1
ASSLVGRDGNTTY | TRBV5-1 | .
ASSFNSNTGELF | TRBV12-3/TRBV12-4 | .
ASSLSGRGRYKETQY | TRBV27 | .
ASSDAGATDTQY | TRBV10-1 | TRBD2
ASSLALLYTGELF | TRBV7-6 | .
ASSEDQYEKLF | TRBV19 | .
ASSPSGTANTEAF | TRBV28 | TRBD1
ASSWDYSYEQY | TRBV5-1 | TRBD2
ASKRDRRQDIQY | TRBV2 | TRBD1
ASSDTGTVYGYT | TRBV25-1 | TRBD1
ASSPGGLVNSEQY | TRBV4-1 | .
ASSFSAGNTGELF | TRBV5-1 | TRBD2
ASRRTGATRVGSGANVLT | TRBV6-1 | .
SASSGSRGQY | TRBV20-1 | TRBD2
ASSLTGGMNTEAF | TRBV5-1 | TRBD1
ASSLRLMNTEAF | TRBV19 | .
SALKVKGRSYEQY | TRBV29-1 | .
ASSFADYGYT | TRBV12-3/TRBV12-4 | .
ATSDRHAYTQY | TRBV24-1 | .
ASSQFIQGQAF | TRBV3-1 | TRBD1
AINFGQPYNEQF | TRBV10-3 | .
ASSQAGEAGDEQF | TRBV3-1 | .
ASSVGRFPYGYT | TRBV5-1 | .
ASSPKLGPRETQY | TRBV4-1 | .
ASSATSEQY | TRBV5-1 | .
ASSLDGGVYEQY | TRBV12-3/TRBV12-4 | .
ASSLLGQGSYGYT | TRBV27 | TRBD1
SVGQETYEQY | TRBV29-1 | TRBD1
ASSYSRGSRASGNEQF | TRBV6-5 | .
ASSRTLIHQPQH | TRBV19 | .
AWNPGTVFDYGYT | TRBV30 | TRBD1
ATSDFSTADTQY | TRBV24-1 | .
ASSDPRTSGLGASYEQY | TRBV9 | TRBD2
ASSFLQNQETQY | TRBV5-4 | .
SARYSGAEQF | TRBV20-1 | TRBD2
ASSQASGSPYEQY | TRBV4-1 | TRBD2
ASSQSRFRDTQY | TRBV3-1 | .
ASRRPSGAYEQY | TRBV5-1 | TRBD2
ASERLGQGPTWY | TRBV11-2 | TRBD1
ASRSQGLDEKLF | TRBV28 | .
ASSQPIAGPSYNEQF | TRBV4-2 | TRBD2
SARSASRFNEQF | TRBV20-1 | .
ASSLGTGSQETQY | TRBV12-3/TRBV12-4 | .
AAPAGELF | TRBV10-1 | .
ASSRQISGANVLT | TRBV12-3/TRBV12-4 | .
SAQTPLGAGQPQH | TRBV20-1 | .
ASTPGPRAGLVNEQF | TRBV4-1 | TRBD2
ATSSWDSAYEQY | TRBV15 | .
ASSSPGQGRLAAGDTQY | TRBV12-3/TRBV12-4 | TRBD1